This T cell receptor (beta chain) is from a study of T cells after yellow fever vaccination. UMIs and a universal primer site were added when TCR cDNA was made by 5'RACE template switching. From the 5' RACE reads, TCRdb called clonotypes with MiXCR, one entry per CDR3 protein. This table has roughly 320,000 distinct CDR3 sequences, around 11% appearing once. This clonotype has more than one count but fewer than ten. Trimming removed 3 bases from V and 6 bases from J, with 9 bases in between. Germline loops: CDR1 SEHNR, CDR2 FQNEAQ (reference sequence). CDR3 size: 14 residues. This sequence was found in a man aged 18-30 years who received the YFV17D yellow fever vaccine. The sample here was CD4+ T cells sorted from PBMCs, taken 45 days after the yellow fever booster vaccination. The chain couples TRBV7-9 to TRBJ1-6; D unclear. This CDR3 is CASSFVRSNSPLHF. Written as DNA, the CDR3 is TGTGCCAGCAGCTTTGTAAGGAGTAATTCACCCCTCCACTTT.